This is a list of T cell receptor beta chains from one sample in a study of neurological immune-mediated disorders. TCRdb re-called the 5' RACE reads with MiXCR, one entry per CDR3 protein. The table records tens of thousands of distinct CDR3 sequences, more than 9.5% of them present only once. Specimen: PBMCs. Receptors were obtained from a man aged 55 to 70 in good health. The CDR3 runs from the conserved cysteine through the conserved F or W. D genes are given only for firm matches. Size tells how often a clone was seen (once, few, many) or the class of an expanded clone, and some rows leave it out.

d_gene: TRBD1; v_gene: TRBV5-5; j_gene: TRBJ1-1; abundance: .; CDR3aa: CASSRDRERAFF; CDR3nt: TGTGCCAGCAGCAGGGACAGGGAGAGGGCTTTCTTT
d_gene: .; v_gene: TRBV25-1; j_gene: TRBJ1-3; abundance: many; CDR3aa: CASSEGERPPGNTIYF; CDR3nt: TGTGCCAGCAGTGAAGGAGAGCGGCCCCCTGGAAACACCATATATTTT
d_gene: .; v_gene: TRBV2; j_gene: TRBJ2-1; abundance: .; CDR3aa: CASSVLVNEQFF; CDR3nt: TGTGCCAGCAGTGTGCTAGTCAATGAGCAGTTCTTC
d_gene: .; v_gene: TRBV7-2; j_gene: TRBJ2-1; abundance: many; CDR3aa: CASSANRVNEQFF; CDR3nt: TGTGCCAGCAGCGCCAACAGGGTCAATGAGCAGTTCTTC
d_gene: .; v_gene: TRBV6-5; j_gene: TRBJ1-3; abundance: many; CDR3aa: CASSYARPGTIYF; CDR3nt: TGTGCCAGCAGTTACGCCAGGCCCGGCACCATATATTTT
d_gene: TRBD2; v_gene: TRBV12-5; j_gene: TRBJ2-1; abundance: many; CDR3aa: CASGPSGSGGGNEQFF; CDR3nt: TGTGCTAGTGGTCCCTCCGGTAGCGGGGGGGGCAATGAGCAGTTCTTC
d_gene: TRBD1; v_gene: TRBV5-8; j_gene: TRBJ2-1; abundance: many; CDR3aa: CASSLDRVAAEQFF; CDR3nt: TGTGCCAGCAGCTTAGACAGGGTTGCGGCTGAGCAGTTCTTC
d_gene: .; v_gene: TRBV6-5; j_gene: TRBJ1-5; abundance: many; CDR3aa: CASSYGSNQPQHF; CDR3nt: TGTGCCAGCAGTTACGGAAGCAATCAGCCCCAGCATTTT
d_gene: .; v_gene: TRBV6-2/TRBV6-3; j_gene: TRBJ2-1; abundance: many; CDR3aa: CASSYLGGTEENEQFF; CDR3nt: TGTGCCAGCAGTTACTTGGGGGGTACTGAAGAGAATGAGCAGTTCTTC
d_gene: .; v_gene: TRBV10-3; j_gene: TRBJ1-1; abundance: many; CDR3aa: CAISEGQAVTEAFF; CDR3nt: TGTGCCATCAGTGAGGGTCAGGCTGTAACTGAAGCTTTCTTT
d_gene: .; v_gene: TRBV6-1; j_gene: TRBJ1-1; abundance: .; CDR3aa: CASSEGVGYFTEAFF; CDR3nt: TGTGCCAGCAGTGAAGGGGTCGGGTATTTCACTGAAGCTTTCTTT
d_gene: TRBD1; v_gene: TRBV29-1; j_gene: TRBJ1-1; abundance: .; CDR3aa: CSVAGTGNEAFF; CDR3nt: TGCAGCGTTGCCGGGACAGGGAATGAAGCTTTCTTT
d_gene: .; v_gene: TRBV5-5; j_gene: TRBJ1-4; abundance: many; CDR3aa: CASSDGTRDEKLFF; CDR3nt: TGTGCCAGCAGCGATGGGACGAGAGATGAAAAACTGTTTTTT
d_gene: TRBD2; v_gene: TRBV6-5; j_gene: TRBJ2-2; abundance: many; CDR3aa: CASKRGEVTGELFF; CDR3nt: TGTGCCAGCAAGCGGGGGGAGGTCACCGGGGAGCTGTTTTTT
d_gene: TRBD1; v_gene: TRBV7-3; j_gene: TRBJ2-1; abundance: many; CDR3aa: CASSGYRGHEQFF; CDR3nt: TGTGCCAGCAGCGGGTACAGGGGTCATGAGCAGTTCTTC
d_gene: .; v_gene: TRBV20-1; j_gene: TRBJ2-3; abundance: many; CDR3aa: CSASWLLPDTQYF; CDR3nt: TGCAGTGCTAGTTGGCTACTCCCAGATACGCAGTATTTT
d_gene: TRBD2; v_gene: TRBV5-1; j_gene: TRBJ2-5; abundance: many; CDR3aa: CASSSGGQETQYF; CDR3nt: TGCGCCAGCAGCTCGGGGGGCCAAGAGACCCAGTACTTC
d_gene: TRBD1; v_gene: TRBV29-1; j_gene: TRBJ2-7; abundance: many; CDR3aa: CSVEGDRGPGEQYF; CDR3nt: TGCAGCGTTGAAGGGGACAGGGGGCCGGGGGAGCAGTACTTC
d_gene: .; v_gene: TRBV5-1; j_gene: TRBJ1-6; abundance: many; CDR3aa: CASSPSPPGRNSPLHF; CDR3nt: TGCGCCAGCAGCCCATCGCCGCCAGGTCGAAATTCACCCCTCCACTTT
d_gene: .; v_gene: TRBV12-3/TRBV12-4; j_gene: TRBJ1-1; abundance: many; CDR3aa: CASSFGNTAFF; CDR3nt: TGTGCCAGCAGTTTCGGGAATACGGCTTTCTTT
d_gene: .; v_gene: TRBV29-1; j_gene: TRBJ1-1; abundance: many; CDR3aa: CSVGDTEAFF; CDR3nt: TGCAGCGTTGGAGACACTGAAGCTTTCTTT
d_gene: .; v_gene: TRBV2; j_gene: TRBJ1-2; abundance: .; CDR3aa: CDSSARPDNYGYTF; CDR3nt: TGTGACAGTAGTGCCCGACCTGATAACTATGGCTACACCTTC
d_gene: TRBD2; v_gene: TRBV7-2; j_gene: TRBJ2-3; abundance: many; CDR3aa: CASSSGLAGGLTDTQYF; CDR3nt: TGTGCCAGCAGCTCCGGACTAGCGGGGGGGCTCACAGATACGCAGTATTTT
d_gene: .; v_gene: TRBV29-1; j_gene: TRBJ2-7; abundance: many; CDR3aa: CSVGNDGQPYEQYF; CDR3nt: TGCAGCGTTGGGAACGACGGTCAACCCTACGAGCAGTACTTC
d_gene: TRBD1; v_gene: TRBV9; j_gene: TRBJ2-3; abundance: many; CDR3aa: CASSPRTGSDTQYF; CDR3nt: TGTGCCAGCAGCCCCCGGACAGGGTCAGATACGCAGTATTTT
d_gene: TRBD1; v_gene: TRBV6-2/TRBV6-3; j_gene: TRBJ2-1; abundance: few; CDR3aa: CASSTFRTGVNEQFF; CDR3nt: TGTGCCAGCAGTACTTTCCGGACAGGGGTCAATGAGCAGTTCTTC
d_gene: .; v_gene: TRBV6-6; j_gene: TRBJ1-6; abundance: many; CDR3aa: CASSLPNSPLHF; CDR3nt: TGTGCCAGCAGTCTACCTAATTCACCCCTCCACTTT
d_gene: .; v_gene: TRBV7-2; j_gene: TRBJ2-1; abundance: many; CDR3aa: CASSLRYNEQFF; CDR3nt: TGTGCCAGCAGCCTCCGCTACAATGAGCAGTTCTTC
d_gene: .; v_gene: TRBV5-1; j_gene: TRBJ2-5; abundance: many; CDR3aa: CASSLSVGRELSETQYF; CDR3nt: TGCGCCAGCAGCTTGTCAGTCGGCAGGGAGTTATCAGAGACCCAGTACTTC
d_gene: TRBD1; v_gene: TRBV20-1; j_gene: TRBJ1-6; abundance: many; CDR3aa: CSARGFTGTDNSPLHF; CDR3nt: TGCAGTGCTAGAGGGTTCACAGGGACAGATAATTCACCCCTCCACTTT
d_gene: .; v_gene: TRBV7-2; j_gene: TRBJ2-1; abundance: many; CDR3aa: CASSFDRRSNEQFF; CDR3nt: TGTGCCAGCAGCTTTGATCGTCGTTCCAATGAGCAGTTCTTC
d_gene: .; v_gene: TRBV24-1; j_gene: TRBJ1-2; abundance: many; CDR3aa: CATSGKWSNYGYTF; CDR3nt: TGTGCCACCAGTGGGAAGTGGTCTAACTATGGCTACACCTTC
d_gene: .; v_gene: TRBV6-5; j_gene: TRBJ1-2; abundance: many; CDR3aa: CASSYSGRGGDYGYTF; CDR3nt: TGTGCCAGCAGTTACTCGGGGAGGGGAGGGGACTATGGCTACACCTTC
d_gene: .; v_gene: TRBV5-1; j_gene: TRBJ2-1; abundance: many; CDR3aa: CASGDGPSLEQFF; CDR3nt: TGCGCCAGCGGGGACGGCCCTTCATTGGAGCAGTTCTTC
d_gene: .; v_gene: TRBV5-1; j_gene: TRBJ2-7; abundance: many; CDR3aa: CASSPRGVKDSYEQYF; CDR3nt: TGCGCCAGCAGCCCCCGCGGGGTGAAGGACTCCTACGAGCAGTACTTC
d_gene: .; v_gene: TRBV6-5; j_gene: TRBJ2-3; abundance: few; CDR3aa: CASSLAGSVVDTQYF; CDR3nt: TGTGCCAGCAGCCTCGCGGGGTCGGTTGTGGATACGCAGTATTTT
d_gene: .; v_gene: TRBV20-1; j_gene: TRBJ1-1; abundance: many; CDR3aa: CSASRQIEAFF; CDR3nt: TGCAGTGCTAGCCGACAGATTGAAGCTTTCTTT
d_gene: .; v_gene: TRBV7-2; j_gene: TRBJ2-5; abundance: many; CDR3aa: CASSLVGRTVEETQYF; CDR3nt: TGTGCCAGCAGCTTAGTTGGCAGGACGGTTGAAGAGACCCAGTACTTC
d_gene: .; v_gene: TRBV7-2; j_gene: TRBJ2-7; abundance: many; CDR3aa: CASSYTTGTTREQYF; CDR3nt: TGTGCCAGCAGCTACACTACAGGGACTACCCGGGAGCAGTACTTC